The present TCR beta chain was sequenced within a study of OX40 agonist ivuxolimab in advanced cancers. As to this clone: What it recognizes is unknown.

Study-level findings and limits: Low levels of normalized T-cell clonal expansion also appeared in some nonresponders.

Repertoires were generated with immunoSEQ multiplex PCR, while TCRdb's copy carries only in-frame clones and drops some. Here the sample spans about 70,000 clones, roughly nine tenths being singletons. The CDR3 is 14 amino acids. CDR1 and CDR2 (germline): SGHNT, YYREEE (reference sequence). Trimming cost V 5 bases and J 2 bases, with 12 bases left between them. This receptor was identified in an adult with an advanced solid tumor such as melanoma, head and neck, liver or kidney cancer. The chain combines TRBV5-4 with TRBJ2-3, with a tentative D call TRBD1 (6 bases). The specimen was CD4+ or CD8+ T cells sorted from blood, collected in a trial of the OX40 agonist ivuxolimab. CDR3 in DNA: TGTGCCAGCAGGTTACAGGGAGACACAGATACGCAGTATTTT. This translates into CASRLQGDTDTQYF. Based on the CDR3 plus reference TRBV5-4 and TRBJ2-3, the full variable domain is ETGVTQSPTHLIKTRGQQVTLRCSSQSGHNTVSWYQQALGQGPQFIFQYYREEENGRGNFPPRFSGLQFPNYSSELNVNALELDDSALYLCASRLQGDTDTQYFGPGTRLTVL.